Listed below are T cell receptor beta chains from one sample, sequenced in a study of CD8 T cells in ankylosing spondylitis. Using its own MiXCR run on the 5' RACE reads, TCRdb lists one record per CDR3 protein. The sample contains roughly 440,000 distinct CDR3 sequences, 15% to 20% of which appear only once. The sample taken for sequencing was blood, either unsorted or a sorted T cell fraction (not recorded which). The receptors were gathered from a male donor with ankylosing spondylitis. CDR3s include the opening cysteine and the closing phenylalanine or tryptophan. The D gene is left open where the match is weak. Size tells how often a clone was seen (once, few, many) or the class of an expanded clone, and some rows leave it out.

CDR3: CASSQSPGQGTEAFF
DNA: TGTGCCAGCAGCCAAAGCCCGGGACAGGGCACTGAAGCTTTCTTT
V: TRBV7-2
J: TRBJ1-1
size: -
D: TRBD1

CDR3: CASSVGLAGGGETQYF
DNA: TGTGCCAGCAGCGTAGGACTAGCGGGAGGTGGAGAGACCCAGTACTTC
V: TRBV9
J: TRBJ2-5
size: -
D: TRBD2

CDR3: CSATEPRGLNTEAFF
DNA: TGCAGTGCAACCGAACCCAGGGGGCTCAACACTGAAGCTTTCTTT
V: TRBV20-1
J: TRBJ1-1
size: -
D: TRBD1

CDR3: CASSLERAPNSPLHF
DNA: TGTGCCAGCAGCTTAGAGAGGGCCCCCAATTCACCCCTCCACTTT
V: TRBV11-1
J: TRBJ1-6
size: -
D: -

CDR3: CASSHMPGGVGYTF
DNA: TGTGCCAGCAGCCACATGCCGGGGGGGGTTGGCTACACCTTC
V: TRBV14
J: TRBJ1-2
size: -
D: -

CDR3: CASSSTGKETQYF
DNA: TGTGCCAGCAGCTCCACAGGGAAAGAGACCCAGTACTTC
V: TRBV7-9
J: TRBJ2-5
size: -
D: -

CDR3: CASSPKETGLDYGYTF
DNA: TGTGCCAGCAGTCCGAAAGAAACCGGACTGGACTATGGCTACACCTTC
V: TRBV6-2/TRBV6-3
J: TRBJ1-2
size: -
D: -

CDR3: CASSLRTGPDHEQYF
DNA: TGTGCCAGCAGCCTGCGGACAGGACCAGACCACGAGCAGTACTTC
V: TRBV11-1
J: TRBJ2-7
size: -
D: TRBD1

CDR3: CASSLLTGATNEKLFF
DNA: TGCGCCAGCAGCTTGTTGACAGGGGCAACTAATGAAAAACTGTTTTTT
V: TRBV4-1
J: TRBJ1-4
size: -
D: TRBD1

CDR3: CASSPLSSRNTEAFF
DNA: TGTGCCAGCAGCCCCTTGAGCAGCAGGAACACTGAAGCTTTCTTT
V: TRBV7-6
J: TRBJ1-1
size: few
D: -

CDR3: CSVVRSGSLGNEQFF
DNA: TGCAGCGTAGTCCGGAGCGGGAGCCTAGGGAATGAGCAGTTCTTC
V: TRBV29-1
J: TRBJ2-1
size: -
D: TRBD2

CDR3: CASSFWSQDEQYF
DNA: TGTGCCAGCAGCTTTTGGTCCCAGGACGAGCAGTACTTC
V: TRBV5-6
J: TRBJ2-7
size: few
D: -

CDR3: CASSLAPGENQPQHF
DNA: TGTGCCAGCAGCTTGGCCCCAGGGGAGAATCAGCCCCAGCATTTT
V: TRBV12-3/TRBV12-4
J: TRBJ1-5
size: few
D: -

CDR3: CATSRSGQARAGELFF
DNA: TGTGCCACCAGCAGATCGGGCCAGGCCAGGGCCGGGGAGCTGTTTTTT
V: TRBV15
J: TRBJ2-2
size: -
D: -

CDR3: CASSLSGETYEQYF
DNA: TGTGCCAGCAGCCTGAGCGGGGAGACCTACGAGCAGTACTTC
V: TRBV7-2
J: TRBJ2-7
size: many
D: TRBD2

CDR3: CASSEWGASNEQFF
DNA: TGTGCCAGCAGTGAATGGGGCGCCAGCAATGAGCAGTTCTTC
V: TRBV2
J: TRBJ2-1
size: -
D: -

CDR3: CASRRDRGTDTQYF
DNA: TGTGCCAGCAGACGGGACAGGGGCACAGATACGCAGTATTTT
V: TRBV7-2
J: TRBJ2-3
size: -
D: TRBD1

CDR3: CSAGDSGSNQPQHF
DNA: TGCAGTGCCGGGGACAGTGGCAGCAATCAGCCCCAGCATTTT
V: TRBV20-1
J: TRBJ1-5
size: few
D: TRBD1

CDR3: CSTLQGETQYF
DNA: TGCAGCACATTACAGGGAGAGACCCAGTACTTC
V: TRBV29-1
J: TRBJ2-5
size: -
D: -

CDR3: CASSQGADSTEAFF
DNA: TGTGCCAGCTCACAGGGGGCGGACAGCACTGAAGCTTTCTTT
V: TRBV18
J: TRBJ1-1
size: few
D: TRBD1

CDR3: CASSQEDSGGSSTDTQYF
DNA: TGCGCCAGCAGCCAAGAAGATAGCGGGGGGTCTAGCACAGATACGCAGTATTTT
V: TRBV4-1
J: TRBJ2-3
size: -
D: TRBD2

CDR3: CASSFGTGFKYGYTF
DNA: TGTGCCAGCAGTTTCGGGACAGGTTTTAAGTATGGCTACACCTTC
V: TRBV12-3/TRBV12-4
J: TRBJ1-2
size: -
D: TRBD1

CDR3: CASSLRQGSGETQYF
DNA: TGTGCCAGCAGTTTAAGGCAGGGGTCGGGGGAGACCCAGTACTTC
V: TRBV12-3/TRBV12-4
J: TRBJ2-5
size: many
D: -

CDR3: CASSKRTERFYNEQFF
DNA: TGCGCCAGCAGCAAAAGGACAGAGAGGTTCTACAATGAGCAGTTCTTC
V: TRBV5-1
J: TRBJ2-1
size: -
D: -

CDR3: CASSFPSQGARADTQYF
DNA: TGCGCCAGCAGCTTTCCCTCACAGGGGGCGCGGGCAGATACGCAGTATTTT
V: TRBV5-1
J: TRBJ2-3
size: -
D: TRBD1

CDR3: CASSASGTGHTF
DNA: TGTGCCAGCAGCGCGTCCGGGACAGGGCACACCTTC
V: TRBV9
J: TRBJ1-2
size: many
D: TRBD1

CDR3: CSVETGYEQFF
DNA: TGCAGCGTTGAAACAGGGTATGAGCAGTTCTTC
V: TRBV29-1
J: TRBJ2-1
size: many
D: -

CDR3: CASSPGVTYNSPLHF
DNA: TGTGCCAGCAGTCCAGGGGTAACCTATAATTCACCCCTCCACTTT
V: TRBV12-3/TRBV12-4
J: TRBJ1-6
size: many
D: -

CDR3: CASSSPTRVVTGELFF
DNA: TGTGCCAGCAGTTCTCCGACACGGGTAGTAACCGGGGAGCTGTTTTTT
V: TRBV28
J: TRBJ2-2
size: -
D: -

CDR3: CASSLRTGQASSYEQYF
DNA: TGCGCCAGCAGCTTGAGAACGGGACAGGCGAGCTCCTACGAGCAGTACTTC
V: TRBV5-1
J: TRBJ2-7
size: -
D: TRBD1

CDR3: CATSRDIDTIYF
DNA: TGTGCCACCAGCAGAGATATCGACACCATATATTTT
V: TRBV15
J: TRBJ1-3
size: many
D: -

CDR3: CASSATGGSNQPQHF
DNA: TGCGCCAGCAGCGCGACAGGGGGAAGCAATCAGCCCCAGCATTTT
V: TRBV5-1
J: TRBJ1-5
size: -
D: TRBD1

CDR3: CASSLLPPGLALHEQFF
DNA: TGTGCCAGCAGCTTACTCCCGCCGGGACTAGCTCTCCATGAGCAGTTCTTC
V: TRBV7-3
J: TRBJ2-1
size: -
D: TRBD2

CDR3: CASSYTSQETQYF
DNA: TGTGCCAGCAGTTATACTAGCCAAGAGACCCAGTACTTC
V: TRBV12-3/TRBV12-4
J: TRBJ2-5
size: -
D: -

CDR3: CASSSRSWAPMNTEAFF
DNA: TGTGCCAGCAGCTCGCGATCATGGGCCCCCATGAACACTGAAGCTTTCTTT
V: TRBV5-5
J: TRBJ1-1
size: -
D: -

CDR3: CASSLGNNSPLHF
DNA: TGTGCCAGCAGCTTAGGCAATAATTCACCCCTCCACTTT
V: TRBV7-9
J: TRBJ1-6
size: many
D: -

CDR3: CASSFRGGKLFF
DNA: TGTGCCAGCAGTTTTCGGGGGGGAAAACTGTTTTTT
V: TRBV28
J: TRBJ1-4
size: few
D: -

CDR3: CASSFSGTGGRNYGYTF
DNA: TGTGCCAGCAGTTTCTCCGGGACAGGGGGTCGGAACTATGGCTACACCTTC
V: TRBV12-3/TRBV12-4
J: TRBJ1-2
size: -
D: TRBD1

CDR3: CASSPSGSRNEQFF
DNA: TGTGCCAGCAGCCCTAGCGGGAGTAGAAATGAGCAGTTCTTC
V: TRBV12-3/TRBV12-4
J: TRBJ2-1
size: many
D: TRBD2

CDR3: CASSGIPGGTEAFF
DNA: TGTGCCAGCAGTGGTATTCCCGGCGGCACTGAAGCTTTCTTT
V: TRBV6-1
J: TRBJ1-1
size: -
D: -

CDR3: CASSRAGSLNTEAFF
DNA: TGTGCCAGCAGCAGGGCGGGCAGTCTGAACACTGAAGCTTTCTTT
V: TRBV9
J: TRBJ1-1
size: -
D: -